This T cell receptor beta chain was sequenced during a study of blood T cells in healthy people across ages. Donors each provided about 10 milliliters of peripheral blood. Study results and limitations: Per million T cells, TCR beta diversity dropped about linearly as age rose. Both naive CD4+ cell counts and diversity were greater in long-lived donors than in aged donors.

The authors ran a second PCR of about 6 to 11 cycles using a sample-barcoded 5' primer and a J-beta primer mix. The authors tagged each cDNA molecule using a template-switch adaptor with 12 random nucleotides. TCRdb itself ran the 5' RACE reads through MiXCR, one entry per CDR3 protein. The repertoire holds roughly 800,000 distinct CDR3 sequences, with more than 45% as singletons. With respect to this clonotype: Its antigen remains unknown.

V was trimmed by 8 bases and J by 5 bases, leaving 15 bases between them. CDR1 is DFQATT and CDR2 is SNEGSKA in the germline V gene (reference sequence). The CDR3 totals 12 residues. The V gene is TRBV20-1, the J gene TRBJ1-1; D is ambiguous. The source is a man under 40 in good health. The sequenced sample was blood. The CDR3: CSPLGGGTEAFF. The CDR3 region has the DNA TGCAGTCCCCTAGGCGGTGGGACTGAAGCTTTCTTT.